One sample yielded the 26 T cell receptor beta chains listed below, sequenced in a study of blood T cell repertoires in COVID-19. Here immunoSEQ multiplex PCR was the method, and the copy in TCRdb shows in-frame clones only, minus some. The sample includes 200,000 to 250,000 clones, less than 90% of them seen just once. The source material was peripheral blood. All receptors derive from a woman aged 45-65 years with acute or convalescent COVID-19.

This clone was picked up one time. The genes are TRBV7-6 and TRBJ1-2; D perhaps matches TRBD1 (6 bases). This CDR3 contains 15 residues. The V end was cut by 1 base, the J end by 0 bases, with 9 bases between. The germline gives CDR1 SGHVS, CDR2 FNYEAQ. As DNA, the CDR3 is TGTGCCAGCAGCTTAGGGACAGACGCTAACTATGGCTACACCTTC. This gives the protein CASSLGTDANYGYTF.

In the case of this clone: The sample has other DNA sequences that encode this CDR3 too. This sequence joins TRBV20-1 and TRBJ2-7; D not resolved. This CDR3 region has 11 residues. The ends were cut back, 2 bases at V and 6 bases at J, with 8 bases in the middle. From germline, CDR1 is DFQATT and CDR2 SNEGSKA (reference sequence). The CDR3 bases are TGCAGTGCTAGATCCGGGTTCGAGCAGTACTTC. Encoded protein: CSARSGFEQYF.

The rearrangement joins TRBV29-1 to TRBJ2-3; D possibly corresponds to TRBD2 (7 bases). The CDR3 covers 14 residues. CDR1 and CDR2 from the germline V gene are SQVTM and ANQGSEA. V gave up 7 bases and J gave up 6 bases, with 20 bases separating them. The CDR3 nucleotides read TGCAGCGCAGAGGGGGGGCGAGGTTTGGATACGCAGTATTTT. This sequence encodes CSAEGGRGLDTQYF.

CDR3: CASSVAGLSSYNEQFF. CDR3 coding DNA: TGCGCCAGCAGTGTGGCTGGACTAAGCTCCTACAATGAGCAGTTCTTC. The chain uses TRBV10-1 and TRBJ2-1; D might be TRBD2 (6 bases). Trimming left V 4 bases short and J 0 bases short, with 13 bases between. The CDR3 length is 16 residues. CDR1 WNHNN and CDR2 SYGVQD come from the germline V gene (reference sequence).

The rearrangement uses TRBV6-2 or TRBV6-3 and TRBJ2-3; possible D gene TRBD1, 6 bases. The germline CDR1 and CDR2 sequences are MNHEY and SVGEGT. CDR3 length equals 14 residues. Trimming took off 5 bases at V and 5 bases at J, with 14 bases between the two ends. CDR3 sequence: CASSHRDIRDTQYF. CDR3 bases: TGTGCCAGCAGTCATCGGGACATACGAGATACGCAGTATTTT.

This clone was counted only a few times. J is TRBJ1-1 and V is TRBV7-9; D might be TRBD1 (6 bases). The CDR3 sequence is 14 residues long. CDR1 and CDR2 (germline): SEHNR, FQNEAQ (reference sequence). Trimming removed 1 base at V and 5 bases at J, with 11 bases between. The CDR3 region is CASSLDGQTTEAFF. CDR3 sequence (DNA): TGTGCCAGCAGCTTAGACGGACAGACGACTGAAGCTTTCTTT.

This chain joins TRBV7-2 and TRBJ2-3; tentative D call: TRBD2 (6 bases). Per the germline V gene, CDR1 is SGHTA and CDR2 is FQGNSA. The CDR3 loop spans 13 amino acids. V was clipped by 2 bases and J by 5 bases, with 8 bases between them. For the CDR3, the DNA is TGTGCCAGCAGCTTACCGGGGGAAGATACGCAGTATTTT. Its translation: CASSLPGEDTQYF.

In its sample, this clone was seen once. The chain carries TRBV6-2 or TRBV6-3 and TRBJ2-7, with D unresolved. Trimming cost V 0 bases and J 3 bases, with 12 bases left between them. Germline lookup yields CDR1 MNHEY and CDR2 SVGEGT. This CDR3 has 15 amino acids. The CDR3 reads CASSYSNPQDYEQYF. The CDR3 region has the DNA TGTGCCAGCAGTTACTCTAATCCCCAGGACTACGAGCAGTACTTC.

The chain couples TRBV5-1 to TRBJ2-7; 13 nucleotides match TRBD2. Trimming removed 7 bases from V and 2 bases from J; junction bases left unmatched: 6. CDR3 length: 15 amino acids. Germline CDR1 SGHRS, CDR2 YFSETQ. CDR3 sequence reads: CASGTGLAGAYEQYF. The CDR3 region has the DNA TGCGCCAGCGGAACCGGACTAGCGGGAGCCTACGAGCAGTACTTC.

The genes are TRBV4-1 and TRBJ1-2; the D is unclear. The V gene lost 3 bases and the J gene lost 0 bases, with 11 bases spanning the gap. Germline V lookup: CDR1 MGHRA, CDR2 YSYEKL. This CDR3 has 15 amino acids. For the CDR3, the DNA is TGCGCCAGCAGCCAGCTACGGTTAGCTAACTATGGCTACACCTTC. Translating gives CASSQLRLANYGYTF.

V is TRBV27 and J is TRBJ2-1, with unresolved D. CDR3 size: 16 residues. Trimming took 1 base from V and 0 from J, leaving 10 bases between them. Germline V gene data show CDR1 as MNHEY and CDR2 as SMNVEV (reference sequence). CDR3 DNA sequence: TGTGCCAGCAGTTTATTGCCTAGGAGCTCCTACAATGAGCAGTTCTTC. As protein: CASSLLPRSSYNEQFF.

V gene TRBV5-1 combines with J gene TRBJ1-1; a weak D match, TRBD1 (6 bases). The germline gives CDR1 SGHRS, CDR2 YFSETQ. V gave up 3 bases and J gave up 2 bases, with 14 bases separating them. The CDR3 has 15 amino acids. The CDR3 DNA reads TGCGCCAGCAGCTCGGGGGGGGCGCGAAACACTGAAGCTTTCTTT. Translated, it gives CASSSGGARNTEAFF.

The rearrangement joins TRBV5-1 to TRBJ1-1, with D perhaps TRBD1 (5 bases). The CDR3 length is 15 residues. The ends were cut back, 3 bases at V and 1 base at J, with 13 bases in the middle. Per the germline V gene, CDR1 is SGHRS and CDR2 is YFSETQ. DNA of the CDR3: TGCGCCAGCAGCTCCCTTGGGCAGGGGAACACTGAAGCTTTCTTT. It yields the protein CASSSLGQGNTEAFF. Variable domain in full (rest from reference TRBV5-1 and TRBJ1-1): KAGVTQTPRYLIKTRGQQVTLSCSPISGHRSVSWYQQTPGQGLQFLFEYFSETQRNKGNFPGRFSGRQFSNSRSEMNVSTLELGDSALYLCASSSLGQGNTEAFFGQGTRLTVV.

This chain links TRBV11-3 with TRBJ2-2, with no clear D. This CDR3 comprises 14 residues. Germline CDR1 is SGHNT and CDR2 is YENEEA. The germline V and J ends were trimmed by 6 bases and 5 bases, with 13 bases remaining between them. CDR3 in amino acids: CASRYLGETGELFF. DNA for the CDR3: TGTGCCAGCAGGTATCTCGGTGAGACCGGGGAGCTGTTTTTT.

The V gene is TRBV18, the J gene TRBJ2-2; TRBD1 aligns across 11 bases. The V segment lost 3 bases and the J segment 6 bases; nucleotides outside the gene matches: 6. CDR1 is KGHSH and CDR2 is LQKENI in the germline V gene. The CDR3 spans 16 residues. The CDR3 DNA reads as TGTGCCAGCTCACCCCCTGGGACAGGGGGGGCCGGGGAGCTGTTTTTT. Amino acid sequence: CASSPPGTGGAGELFF.

The chain couples TRBV12-3 or TRBV12-4 to TRBJ2-7; 7 bases are a match to TRBD1. V trimming: 8 bases; J trimming: 2 bases; junction bases outside the gene matches: 6. There are 13 residues in the CDR3. The CDR3 is CASFATGAYEQYF. Written as DNA, the CDR3 is TGTGCCAGCTTTGCCACAGGGGCCTACGAGCAGTACTTC.

The chain employs TRBV6-5 and TRBJ2-3; 7 bases match TRBD2. CDR1 is MNHEY and CDR2 is SVGAGI in the germline V gene. V dropped 7 bases and J dropped 9; count of bases not matched to a gene: 7. CDR3 length: 12 amino acids. Written as DNA, the CDR3 is TGTGCCAGCACCCCGGGGGGTTTCACGCAGTATTTT. Translated: CASTPGGFTQYF.

The V gene is TRBV10-3, the J gene TRBJ2-5, with TRBD1 matching over 9 bases. Germline lookup yields CDR1 ENHRY and CDR2 SYGVKD. The CDR3 extends over 15 amino acids. The ends lost 7 bases at V and 4 bases at J; junction bases unmatched: 10. The CDR3 spells CAIKSDRGGRETQYF. CDR3 nucleotides: TGTGCCATCAAGTCGGACAGGGGCGGGCGAGAGACCCAGTACTTC.

The chain employs TRBV7-9 and TRBJ1-1, with 7 nucleotides matching TRBD1. This CDR3 has 12 amino acids. Trimming at V came to 5 bases and at J to 5 bases, leaving 2 bases not matched to a gene. Germline CDR1 and CDR2: SEHNR and FQNEAQ (reference sequence). CDR3 in DNA: TGTGCCAGCAGCACAGGGGTAACTGAAGCTTTCTTT. Protein: CASSTGVTEAFF.

The chain carries TRBV6-5 and TRBJ2-7; 7 bases fit TRBD1. Looked up from germline, CDR1 is MNHEY and CDR2 is SVGAGI. V was clipped by 0 bases and J by 3 bases; unmatched bases: 2. This CDR3 comprises 14 residues. CDR3 loop: CASSYSTGRYEQYF. The CDR3 DNA reads TGTGCCAGCAGTTACTCGACAGGGCGCTACGAGCAGTACTTC.

Of note for this clone: The CDR3 ends on some other residue instead of the conserved phenylalanine or tryptophan, so this is likely a read error. It is unclear where the CDR3 begins or ends on the DNA, so no DNA is shown, and the CDR3 is as TCRdb lists it. The rearrangement links TRBV2 to TRBJ2-7; the D call of TRBD2 is as the table states it, not checked on the DNA. Germline CDR1 reads SNHLY; CDR2 reads FYNNEI. A total of 11 residues make up the CDR3, ends included. CDR3 region: CASSAQRETAL.

This clone was detected a few times. V and J are TRBV5-1 and TRBJ1-4; 8 bases agree with TRBD1. The germline gives CDR1 SGHRS, CDR2 YFSETQ. The CDR3 contains 15 residues. V gave up 0 bases and J gave up 10 bases; unmatched junction bases: 8. The CDR3, as DNA: TGCGCCAGCAGCTTGGATGACAGGGGTGAAGGAAAACTGTTTTTT. Protein product: CASSLDDRGEGKLFF.

This clone appeared a few times. The rearrangement joins TRBV7-8 to TRBJ2-1; D gene ambiguous. Germline CDR1 SGHVS, CDR2 FQNEAQ. Deletions cut 10 bases from V and 3 bases from J, with 13 bases between. CDR3 length equals 13 residues. The CDR3 loop reads CATTKSGYNEQFF. The CDR3 DNA is TGTGCCACCACGAAGTCAGGCTACAATGAGCAGTTCTTC.

About this clone itself: The same CDR3 is also encoded by other DNA sequences in this sample. CDR3 region: CASSVATASYNEQFF. The CDR3 DNA reads as TGTGCCAGCAGCGTAGCTACTGCCTCCTACAATGAGCAGTTCTTC. The rearrangement uses TRBV9 and TRBJ2-1, with D hard to call. Per the germline V gene, CDR1 is SGDLS and CDR2 is YYNGEE. CDR3 length: 15 amino acids. Between the trimmed V and J ends, which lost 0 bases and 0 bases, there was a span of 7 bases.

V and J are TRBV30 and TRBJ1-6; D call uncertain. The CDR3 runs 14 residues. Per the germline V gene, CDR1 is GTSNPN and CDR2 is SVGIG (reference sequence). V was shortened by 3 bases and J by 9 bases, with 15 bases between the two germline ends. Here the CDR3 reads CAWSDWGVSSPLHF. As DNA, the CDR3 is TGTGCCTGGAGCGACTGGGGAGTTTCTTCACCCCTCCACTTT. Variable domain in full (rest from reference TRBV30 and TRBJ1-6): SQTIHQWPATLVQPVGSPLSLECTVEGTSNPNLYWYRQAAGRGLQLLFYSVGIGQISSEVPQNLSASRPQDRQFILSSKKLLLSDSGFYLCAWSDWGVSSPLHFGNGTRLTVT.

The chain carries TRBV6-4 and TRBJ1-5, with TRBD1 matching over 7 bases. CDR3 length equals 16 residues. V gave up 6 bases and J gave up 2 bases; unmatched junction bases: 10. Germline V gives CDR1 MRHNA, CDR2 SNTAGT. The CDR3 DNA follows: TGTGCCAGCAGGCGCGACAGGGCGCGTCGCAATCAGCCCCAGCATTTT. Residues: CASRRDRARRNQPQHF.